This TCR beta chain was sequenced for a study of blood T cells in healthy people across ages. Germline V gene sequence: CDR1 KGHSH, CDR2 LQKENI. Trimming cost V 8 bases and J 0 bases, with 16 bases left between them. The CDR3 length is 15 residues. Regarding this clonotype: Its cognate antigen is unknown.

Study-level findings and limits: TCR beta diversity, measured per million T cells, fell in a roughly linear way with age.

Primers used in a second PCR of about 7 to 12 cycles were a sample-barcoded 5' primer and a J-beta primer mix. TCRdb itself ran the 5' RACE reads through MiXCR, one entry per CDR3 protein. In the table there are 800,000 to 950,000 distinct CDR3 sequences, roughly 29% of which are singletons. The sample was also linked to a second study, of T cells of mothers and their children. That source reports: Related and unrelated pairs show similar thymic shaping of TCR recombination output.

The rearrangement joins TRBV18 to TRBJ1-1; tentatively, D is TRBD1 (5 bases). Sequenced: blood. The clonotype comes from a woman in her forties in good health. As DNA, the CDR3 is TGTGCCAGCCGTCCCCAGGGTGAATTGAACACTGAAGCTTTCTTT. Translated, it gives CASRPQGELNTEAFF. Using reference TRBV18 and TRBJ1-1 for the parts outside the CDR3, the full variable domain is NAGVMQNPRHLVRRRGQEARLRCSPMKGHSHVYWYRQLPEEGLKFMVYLQKENIIDESGMPKERFSAEFPKEGPSILRIQQVVRGDSAAYFCASRPQGELNTEAFFGQGTRLTVV.